The sequence of this T cell receptor beta chain was determined in a study of cytomegalovirus exposure and HLA in healthy donors. Study-level information: Counted in an early data release were about 85 million unique TCRs from HLA-typed donors.

Notes on the study in general: Further analysis, carried out later, found HLA-associated TCR beta chains more clonally expanded than equally common other chains. Evidence from a later analysis indicated that most CMV-associated TCR beta chains looked HLA-restricted. With high specificity and sensitivity, the classifier reportedly diagnosed cytomegalovirus status.

In the case of this clone: Its matching antigen is unknown.

With 60 Vbeta and 13 Jbeta primers, the PCR was carried out. Sequenced by immunoSEQ multiplex PCR; TCRdb stores in-frame clones only, minus some. The profile shows roughly 120,000 clones, roughly 83% of them singletons. The source material was PBMCs. The TCR comes from a man aged 18 to 30 in good health and CMV-seronegative.

The CDR3 region has the DNA TGTGCCACCAGCAGAGGTTCTGACAGGGTCTTGGGCTACACCTTC. It specifies CATSRGSDRVLGYTF. The chain links TRBV15 to TRBJ1-2; 7 nucleotides agree with TRBD1. The V gene end was trimmed by 1 base and the J gene end by 8 bases; junction bases not matched to a gene: 10. Germline assignment: CDR1 LNHNV and CDR2 YYDKDF (reference sequence). The CDR3 has 15 residues.